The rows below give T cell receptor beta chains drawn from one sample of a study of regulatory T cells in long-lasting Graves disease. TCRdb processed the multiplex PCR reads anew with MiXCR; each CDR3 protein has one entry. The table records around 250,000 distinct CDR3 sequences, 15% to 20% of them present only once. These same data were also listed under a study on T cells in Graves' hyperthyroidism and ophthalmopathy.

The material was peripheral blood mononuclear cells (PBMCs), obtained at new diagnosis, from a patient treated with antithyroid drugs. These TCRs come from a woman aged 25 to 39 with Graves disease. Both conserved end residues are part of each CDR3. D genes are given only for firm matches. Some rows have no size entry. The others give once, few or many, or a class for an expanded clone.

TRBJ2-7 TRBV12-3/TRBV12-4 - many TGTGCCAGCAGTACAGGGCGCGAGCAGTACTTC CASSTGREQYF
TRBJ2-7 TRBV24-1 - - TGTGCCACCAGTGCAATAGGGACCTACGAGCAGTACTTC CATSAIGTYEQYF
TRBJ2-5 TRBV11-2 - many TGTGCCAGCAGCCTGTACCAAGAGACCCAGTACTTC CASSLYQETQYF
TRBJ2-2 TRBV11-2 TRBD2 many TGTGCCAGCAGCTGGGGGGGGACGGGGGAGCTGTTTTTT CASSWGGTGELFF
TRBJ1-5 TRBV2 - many TGTGCCAGCAGTCGAACACAGACCATCAATCAGCCCCAGCATTTT CASSRTQTINQPQHF
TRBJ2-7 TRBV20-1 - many TGCAGTGCTCGTCTACGGAGTTACGAGCAGTACTTC CSARLRSYEQYF
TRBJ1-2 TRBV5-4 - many TGTGCCAGCAGCCGGCGGGACAACCTGGGCTATGGCTACACCTTC CASSRRDNLGYGYTF
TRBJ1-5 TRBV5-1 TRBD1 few TGCGCCAGCAGCCCCGGACAGGCCAATCAGCCCCAGCATTTT CASSPGQANQPQHF
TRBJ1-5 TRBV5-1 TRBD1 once TGCGCCAGCAGCCCCAGGGGGACAGGGCGATATCAGCCCCAGCATTTT CASSPRGTGRYQPQHF
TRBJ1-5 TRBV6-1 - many TGTGCCAGCAGGAGACAGCAGGACAATCAGCCCCAGCATTTT CASRRQQDNQPQHF
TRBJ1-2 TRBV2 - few TGTGCCAGCAGTGAAGCGGGATCACACTATGGCTACACCTTC CASSEAGSHYGYTF
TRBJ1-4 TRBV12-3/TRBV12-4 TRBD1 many TGTGCCAGCAGCCTCGGGGGACAGGTTAATAGGAAAAAACTGTTTTTT CASSLGGQVNRKKLFF
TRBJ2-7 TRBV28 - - TGTGCCAGCAGCCGACAGGCCGCCTACGAGCAGTACTTC CASSRQAAYEQYF
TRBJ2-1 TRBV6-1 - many TGTGCCAGTGAGGGGGGGCCGTGGTCTGAGCAGTTCTTC CASEGGPWSEQFF
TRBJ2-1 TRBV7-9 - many TGTGCCAGCGGACTGAGCTCCTACAATGAGCAGTTCTTC CASGLSSYNEQFF
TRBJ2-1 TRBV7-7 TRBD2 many TGTGCTAGCACTTCATTCGGGAGGCGGGATGAGCAGTTCTTC CASTSFGRRDEQFF
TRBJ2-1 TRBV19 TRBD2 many TGTGCCAGTAGTATGACTAGCGGGGGGTCTTACAATGAGCAGTTCTTC CASSMTSGGSYNEQFF
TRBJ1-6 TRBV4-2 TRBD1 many TGTGCCAGCAGCCTCAATCGACAGGGTGATTCACCCCTCCACTTT CASSLNRQGDSPLHF
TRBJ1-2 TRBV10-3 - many TGTGCCATCAGTGAGCTGGAGGGGCCGCCGGTTTACACCTTC CAISELEGPPVYTF
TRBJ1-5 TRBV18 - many TGTGCCAGCTCACCGGACGGGAATAGCAATCAGCCCCAGCATTTT CASSPDGNSNQPQHF
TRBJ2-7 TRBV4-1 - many TGCGCCAGCAGCCAAGAGGGGCAAAGCTCCTACGAGCAGTACTTC CASSQEGQSSYEQYF
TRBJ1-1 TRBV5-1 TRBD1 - TGCGCCAGCAGCGCCTCCGGGACAGGGTCGAACACTGAAGCTTTCTTT CASSASGTGSNTEAFF
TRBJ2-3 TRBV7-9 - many TGTGCCAGCAGCTTAGCGGCTGGTACGCAGTATTTT CASSLAAGTQYF
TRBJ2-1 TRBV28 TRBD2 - TGTGCCAGCGTCCGGACTAGCGGGAGGAGTCCCAATGAGCAGTTCTTC CASVRTSGRSPNEQFF
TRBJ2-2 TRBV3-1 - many TGTGCCAGCAGCCAAGAGAAGACGATGTTTTTT CASSQEKTMFF
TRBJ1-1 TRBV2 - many TGTGCCAGAGCGGACTCCTATGGGGACACTGAAGCTTTCTTT CARADSYGDTEAFF
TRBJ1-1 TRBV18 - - TGTGCCAGCTCACCCCAGGGAATTGAAGCTTTCTTC CASSPQGIEAFF
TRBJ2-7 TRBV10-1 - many TGCGCCAGCCCAGACAGTATCCACAAATCATACGAGCAGTACTTC CASPDSIHKSYEQYF
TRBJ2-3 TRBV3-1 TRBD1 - TGTGCCAGCAGCCGGCGACAGGGGCTAGGGACAGATACGCAGTATTTT CASSRRQGLGTDTQYF
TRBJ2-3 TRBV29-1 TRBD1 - TGCAGCGTTGAAAGGCCGGGACAGATCGTAGATACGCAGTATTTT CSVERPGQIVDTQYF
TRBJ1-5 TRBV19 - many TGTGCCAGTAGTATAGGGAGGGTGCGCAATCAGCCCCAGCATTTT CASSIGRVRNQPQHF
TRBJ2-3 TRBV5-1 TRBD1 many TGCGCCAGCAGCTTTAACAGGGGAAGCACAGATACGCAGTATTTT CASSFNRGSTDTQYF
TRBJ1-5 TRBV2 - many TGTGCCAGCAGTGAACAGGAGAGTCAGCCCCAGCATTTT CASSEQESQPQHF
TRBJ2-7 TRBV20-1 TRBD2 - TGCAGTGCTAGAGCGGGGACTAGCGGGAGTGACAACGAGCAGTACTTC CSARAGTSGSDNEQYF
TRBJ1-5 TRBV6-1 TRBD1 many TGTGCCAGCAGCCGGGGGACAGGGGGCTACAATCAGCCCCAGCATTTT CASSRGTGGYNQPQHF
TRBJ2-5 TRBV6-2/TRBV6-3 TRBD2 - TGTGCCAGCAGTGCCACCGGGACTAGCCTTGAGACCCAGTACTTC CASSATGTSLETQYF
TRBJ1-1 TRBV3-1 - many TGTGCCAGCAGCCAAGGGGGTTTCGGTGAAGCTTTCTTT CASSQGGFGEAFF